This T cell receptor (beta chain) was sequenced in a study of blood T cell repertoires in COVID-19. The wider study: T cells, B-cell-depleted T cells, or PBMCs provided the cDNA or gDNA that served as material.

With termini counted, the CDR3 has 14 amino acids. Note on this clone: It is unclear where the CDR3 begins or ends on the DNA, so no DNA is shown, and the CDR3 is as TCRdb lists it.

Original methodology: Cell counts per sample came from amplifying reference gene primers. Produced via immunoSEQ multiplex PCR; TCRdb's table is partial and in-frame only. V and J calls plus clone size are reproduced from that table; the DNA served to infer D and trimming. Of about 100,000 clones in the sample, around 85% are singletons; the top ten hold over 10%. This chain joins TRBV21-1 and TRBJ2-3; TRBD2 reflects the table's D call only, with no check against the DNA. TRBV21-1 is annotated as a pseudogene. Sequencing used peripheral blood. This clonotype was obtained from a man in his forties or fifties with active or convalescent COVID-19. The CDR3 is CASSKVGSGTPQYF.